This TCR beta chain stems from a study of metastatic and nonmetastatic thyroid tumors. Study context: For malignant and benign thyroid patients, tumor or nodule tissue and blood were the sources whose repertoires were compared. Points from the study as a whole: Malignant thyroid tumors reportedly exceeded benign nodules significantly in TCR beta diversity, with the difference appearing in blood and tumor.

V was shortened by 6 bases and J by 3 bases, with 11 bases between the two germline ends. Germline V gives CDR1 MDHEN, CDR2 SYDVKM. CDR3 length equals 14 residues. A word on this clone: The target antigen is unknown.

Patients had received no treatment of any kind before thyroid surgery. In the original processing: Researchers built a distant-metastasis classifier for papillary thyroid cancer that drew on CDR3 differences across clinicopathological groups. TCRdb re-called clones via MiXCR from the PCR reads. V and J calls and clone size were set by TCRdb, not the authors. The sample has around 14,000 clones, 3.6% seen once. This chain connects TRBV28 to TRBJ2-2; tentatively, D is TRBD1 (5 bases). Sequencing was done on a sample of tumor tissue. The TCR comes from a female donor with papillary thyroid cancer or a benign thyroid nodule (not recorded which). Some clones in this sample may be carry-over from other donors' samples. CDR3 sequence: CASSRQLYTGELFF. CDR3 nucleotides: TGTGCCAGCAGCCGACAGCTATACACCGGGGAGCTGTTTTTT.